Each of the 14 T cell receptor beta chains below was sequenced from the same sample in a study of blood T cell repertoires in COVID-19. Sequencing used immunoSEQ multiplex PCR; TCRdb keeps in-frame clones, though not all of them. The profile covers around 310,000 clones, with approximately 89% appearing a single time and around 4.6% taken by the ten largest. Sequencing used PBMCs or T cells enriched from blood (not recorded which). The receptors derive from a man aged 30 to 39 who had recovered from COVID-19.

The chain employs TRBV18 and TRBJ2-3; no reliable D call. The CDR3 spans 13 residues. CDR1 KGHSH and CDR2 LQKENI come from the germline V gene. Deletions cut 3 bases from V and 6 bases from J, with 10 bases between. The CDR3 sequence: CASSPSYPDTQYF. CDR3 nucleotide sequence: TGTGCCAGCTCACCGAGCTACCCGGATACGCAGTATTTT.

The rearrangement uses TRBV6-5 and TRBJ1-4, with 8 bases fitting TRBD1. Germline V gives CDR1 MNHEY, CDR2 SVGAGI. J lost 5 bases, V lost 6 bases, and 5 bases had no gene match. CDR3 length equals 14 residues. This CDR3 reads CASRKDRANEKLFF. CDR3 DNA sequence: TGTGCCAGCAGGAAGGACAGGGCCAATGAAAAACTGTTTTTT.

J is TRBJ2-2 and V is TRBV10-3; possible D gene TRBD2, 5 bases. This CDR3 has 18 amino acids. Trimming shortened V by 4 bases and J by 1 base, and 19 bases separated the two germline ends. Germline loops: CDR1 ENHRY, CDR2 SYGVKD. For the CDR3, the DNA is TGTGCCATCAGTGTGGGAAGAGGAGGTTTGCGGAACACCGGGGAGCTGTTTTTT. Amino acid sequence: CAISVGRGGLRNTGELFF.

The chain is built from TRBV6-5 and TRBJ1-1; D might be TRBD1 (6 bases). Germline V CDR1 and CDR2: MNHEY, SVGAGI. V was clipped by 6 bases and J by 1 base, with 9 bases between them. The CDR3 loop spans 13 amino acids. Here the CDR3 reads CASRRGKNTEAFF. CDR3 DNA sequence: TGTGCCAGCAGAAGGGGGAAGAACACTGAAGCTTTCTTT.

The J gene is TRBJ2-7, the V gene TRBV6-1, with D possibly TRBD1 on 6 matching bases. Germline V CDR1 and CDR2: MNHNS, SASEGT. This CDR3 contains 14 residues. Trimming removed 0 bases from V and 3 bases from J, with 9 bases in between. The CDR3 protein is CASSEARTVYEQYF. Here the CDR3 DNA reads TGTGCCAGCAGTGAAGCTAGGACAGTCTACGAGCAGTACTTC.

The chain carries TRBV5-5 and TRBJ1-5; TRBD1 agrees at 8 bases. With V trimmed by 4 bases and J by 4 bases, 13 bases remained unmatched. In germline, CDR1 is SGHKS, CDR2 YYEKEE (reference sequence). The CDR3 consists of 17 residues. The CDR3 sequence: CASSPLLWTGRNQPQHF. In nucleotides, the CDR3 is TGTGCCAGCAGCCCATTGTTGTGGACAGGGAGGAATCAGCCCCAGCATTTT.

This clone occurred once. Here the CDR3 reads CASSQDSGGNSNSPLHF. CDR3 DNA: TGTGCCAGCAGCCAAGATTCAGGGGGGAACTCGAATTCACCCCTCCACTTT. This sequence joins TRBV4-2 and TRBJ1-6; 7 nucleotides agree with TRBD1. There are 17 residues in the CDR3. Per the germline V gene, CDR1 is LGHNA and CDR2 is YNFKEQ. The V segment lost 0 bases and the J segment 7 bases; nucleotides outside the gene matches: 9.

The chain couples TRBV19 to TRBJ1-5; D gene uncertain. Per the germline V gene, CDR1 is LNHDA and CDR2 is SQIVND (reference sequence). The V end lost 2 bases, the J end lost 7 bases, and 12 bases lay between the germline ends. The CDR3 has 14 residues. The CDR3 loop is CASSIIPIEQPQHF. The CDR3 DNA sequence: TGTGCCAGTAGTATAATCCCGATAGAGCAGCCCCAGCATTTT.

This chain links TRBV5-1 with TRBJ1-3, with 8 bases lining up with TRBD1. CDR1 SGHRS and CDR2 YFSETQ come from the germline V gene. This CDR3 is built from 16 residues. V trimming: 4 bases; J trimming: 0 bases; junction bases outside the gene matches: 6. The CDR3 DNA reads TGCGCCAGCAGCATGACAGGGGATGGCTCTGGAAACACCATATATTTT. The encoded protein is CASSMTGDGSGNTIYF.

This clone was observed a handful of times. The chain employs TRBV5-4 and TRBJ2-2, with TRBD2 identical over 8 bases. V lost 3 bases, J lost 6 bases, and 10 bases stayed unmatched. CDR3 length equals 16 residues. The germline V gene has CDR1 SGHNT and CDR2 YYREEE (reference sequence). CDR3 region: CASSSEGLARPGELFF. The CDR3 coding sequence is TGTGCCAGCAGCTCGGAAGGACTAGCACGACCCGGGGAGCTGTTTTTT. Combining the CDR3 with reference TRBV5-4 and TRBJ2-2 gives the whole variable domain ETGVTQSPTHLIKTRGQQVTLRCSSQSGHNTVSWYQQALGQGPQFIFQYYREEENGRGNFPPRFSGLQFPNYSSELNVNALELDDSALYLCASSSEGLARPGELFFGEGSRLTVL.

The chain links TRBV5-1 to TRBJ2-6, with D tentatively TRBD1 (6 bases). The CDR3 sequence is 20 residues long. Germline-derived CDR1 and CDR2 are SGHRS and YFSETQ. V lost 0 bases to trimming and J lost 1 base, with 20 bases between them. CDR3 amino acids: CASSLDGRQAPGSGANVLTF. The CDR3 region has the DNA TGCGCCAGCAGCTTGGATGGGCGACAGGCTCCGGGGTCTGGGGCCAACGTCCTGACTTTC.

The sample holds one count of this clone. V gene TRBV25-1 combines with J gene TRBJ2-7, with D perhaps matching TRBD1 (5 bases). V shed 2 bases and J shed 4 bases, with 6 bases lying between them. Germline values: CDR1 MGHDK, CDR2 SYGVNS. The CDR3 is 12 residues long. The CDR3 protein is CASSEQGYEQYF. CDR3 sequence (DNA): TGTGCCAGCAGTGAACAGGGATACGAGCAGTACTTC.

The V gene is TRBV7-8, the J gene TRBJ2-3; a possible D gene is TRBD1 (5 bases). This CDR3 contains 15 residues. Trimming took off 0 bases at V and 0 bases at J, with 7 bases between the two ends. CDR1 and CDR2 from the germline V gene are SGHVS and FQNEAQ. The DNA of the CDR3 is TGTGCCAGCAGCTTAGCCAGGGCCAGCACAGATACGCAGTATTTT. This codes for CASSLARASTDTQYF.

The chain employs TRBV11-2 and TRBJ2-2; D might be TRBD2 (7 bases). The V end was cut by 5 bases, the J end by 1 base, with 11 bases between. CDR1 SGHAT and CDR2 FQNNGV come from the germline V gene. The CDR3 has 15 residues. The CDR3 coding sequence is TGTGCCAGCAGCGGCGGGGGCTTGAACACCGGGGAGCTGTTTTTT. Translating gives CASSGGGLNTGELFF.